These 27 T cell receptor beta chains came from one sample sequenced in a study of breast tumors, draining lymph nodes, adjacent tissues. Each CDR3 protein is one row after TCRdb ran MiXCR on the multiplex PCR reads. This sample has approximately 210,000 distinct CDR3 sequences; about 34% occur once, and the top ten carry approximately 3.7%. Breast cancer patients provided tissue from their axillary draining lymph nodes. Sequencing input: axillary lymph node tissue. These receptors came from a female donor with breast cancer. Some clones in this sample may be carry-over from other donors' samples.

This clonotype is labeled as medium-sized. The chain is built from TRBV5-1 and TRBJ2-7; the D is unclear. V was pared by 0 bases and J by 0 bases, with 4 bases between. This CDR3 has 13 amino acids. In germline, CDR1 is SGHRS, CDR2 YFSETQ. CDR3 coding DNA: TGCGCCAGCAGCTTGGGCTTCTCCTACGAGCAGTACTTC. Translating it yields CASSLGFSYEQYF. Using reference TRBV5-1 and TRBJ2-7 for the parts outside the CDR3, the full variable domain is KAGVTQTPRYLIKTRGQQVTLSCSPISGHRSVSWYQQTPGQGLQFLFEYFSETQRNKGNFPGRFSGRQFSNSRSEMNVSTLELGDSALYLCASSLGFSYEQYFGPGTRLTVT.

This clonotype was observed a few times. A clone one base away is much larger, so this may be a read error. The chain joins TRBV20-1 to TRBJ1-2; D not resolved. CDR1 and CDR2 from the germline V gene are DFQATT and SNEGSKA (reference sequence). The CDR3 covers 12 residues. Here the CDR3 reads CSARHSGYGSTF. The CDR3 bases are TGCAGTGCTAGGCACAGTGGCTATGGCTCCACCTTC.

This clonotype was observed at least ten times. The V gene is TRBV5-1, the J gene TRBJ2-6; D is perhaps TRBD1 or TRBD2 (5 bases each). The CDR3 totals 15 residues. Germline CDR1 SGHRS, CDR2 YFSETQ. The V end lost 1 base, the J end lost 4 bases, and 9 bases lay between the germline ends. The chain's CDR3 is CASSLSGDGANVLTF. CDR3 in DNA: TGCGCCAGCAGCTTGTCTGGGGACGGGGCCAACGTCCTGACTTTC.

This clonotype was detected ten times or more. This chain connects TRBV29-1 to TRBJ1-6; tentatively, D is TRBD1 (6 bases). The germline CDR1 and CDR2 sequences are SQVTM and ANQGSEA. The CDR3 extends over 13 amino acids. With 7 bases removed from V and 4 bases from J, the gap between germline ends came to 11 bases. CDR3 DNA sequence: TGCAGCGCCCGGACAGATTATAATTCACCCCTCCACTTT. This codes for CSARTDYNSPLHF.

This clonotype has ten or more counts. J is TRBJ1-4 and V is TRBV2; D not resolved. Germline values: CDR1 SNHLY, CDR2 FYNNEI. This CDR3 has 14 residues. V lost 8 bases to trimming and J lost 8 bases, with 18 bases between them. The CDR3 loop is CASCRGGIGEKLFF. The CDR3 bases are TGTGCCAGCTGCCGCGGAGGGATCGGGGAAAAACTGTTTTTT.

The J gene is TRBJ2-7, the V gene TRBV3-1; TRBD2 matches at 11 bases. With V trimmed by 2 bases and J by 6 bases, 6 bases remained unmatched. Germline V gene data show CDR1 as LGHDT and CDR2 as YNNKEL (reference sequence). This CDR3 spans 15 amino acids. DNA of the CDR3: TGTGCCAGCAGCCAAAGTTCGGGACTAGCGGCCGAGCAGTACTTC. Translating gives CASSQSSGLAAEQYF.

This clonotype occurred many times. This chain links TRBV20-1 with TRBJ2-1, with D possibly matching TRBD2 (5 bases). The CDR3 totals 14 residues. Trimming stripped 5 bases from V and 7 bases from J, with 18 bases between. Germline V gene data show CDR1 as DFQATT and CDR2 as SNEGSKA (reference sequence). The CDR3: CSASGLTVNNEQFF. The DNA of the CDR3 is TGCAGTGCTTCTGGACTCACGGTGAATAATGAGCAGTTCTTC.

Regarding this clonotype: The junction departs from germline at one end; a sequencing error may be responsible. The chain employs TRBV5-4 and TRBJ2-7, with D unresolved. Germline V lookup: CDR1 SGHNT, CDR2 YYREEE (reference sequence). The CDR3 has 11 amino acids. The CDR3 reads CASSLGYAQYF. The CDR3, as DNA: TGTGCCAGCAGCTTGGGGTACGCGCAGTACTTC.

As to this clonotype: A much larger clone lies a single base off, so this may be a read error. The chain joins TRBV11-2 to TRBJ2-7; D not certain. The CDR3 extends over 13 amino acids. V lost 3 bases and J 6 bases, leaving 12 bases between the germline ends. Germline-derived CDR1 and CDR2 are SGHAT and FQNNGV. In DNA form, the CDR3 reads TGTGCCAGCAGCTTCGGGCAGACCTCCGAGCAGTACTTC. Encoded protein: CASSFGQTSEQYF.

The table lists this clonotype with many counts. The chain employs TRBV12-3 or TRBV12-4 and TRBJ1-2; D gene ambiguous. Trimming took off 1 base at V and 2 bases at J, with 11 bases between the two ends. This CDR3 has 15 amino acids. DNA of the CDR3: TGTGCCAGCAGTTTAGTCGCCAGCGGGAACTATGGCTACACCTTC. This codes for CASSLVASGNYGYTF.

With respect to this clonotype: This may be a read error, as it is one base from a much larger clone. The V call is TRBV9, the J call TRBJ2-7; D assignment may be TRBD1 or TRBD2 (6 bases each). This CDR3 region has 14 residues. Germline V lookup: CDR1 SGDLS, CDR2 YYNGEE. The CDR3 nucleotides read TGTGCCAGCAGCAAACACAGGGACTCCTACGAGCAGTCCTTC. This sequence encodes CASSKHRDSYEQSF.

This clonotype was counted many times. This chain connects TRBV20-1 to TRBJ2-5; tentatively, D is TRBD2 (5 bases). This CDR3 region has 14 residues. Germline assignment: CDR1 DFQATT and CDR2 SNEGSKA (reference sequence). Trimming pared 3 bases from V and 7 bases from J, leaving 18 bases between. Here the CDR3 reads CSASTELVRGTQYF. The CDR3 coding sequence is TGCAGTGCTAGTACAGAGTTGGTCCGGGGGACCCAGTACTTC.

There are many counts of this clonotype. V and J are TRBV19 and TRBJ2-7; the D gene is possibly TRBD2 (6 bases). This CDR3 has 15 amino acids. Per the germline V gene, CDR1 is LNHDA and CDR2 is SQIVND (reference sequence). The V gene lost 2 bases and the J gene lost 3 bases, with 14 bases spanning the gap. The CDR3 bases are TGTGCCAGTAGTATATCGGAGGGTTCCTTCTACGAGCAGTACTTC. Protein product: CASSISEGSFYEQYF.

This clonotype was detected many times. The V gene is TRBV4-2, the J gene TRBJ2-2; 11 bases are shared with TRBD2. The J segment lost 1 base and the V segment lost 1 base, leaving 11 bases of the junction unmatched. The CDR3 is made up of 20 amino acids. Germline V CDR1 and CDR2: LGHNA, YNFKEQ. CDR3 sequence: CASSQAPLAGGHLNTGELFF. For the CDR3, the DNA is TGTGCCAGCAGCCAAGCACCCTTAGCGGGAGGGCACTTGAACACCGGGGAGCTGTTTTTT.

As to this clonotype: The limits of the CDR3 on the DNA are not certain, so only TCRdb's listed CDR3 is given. The CDR3 reads CASSFYICSAYPGQRGYTF. The chain links TRBV7-9 to TRBJ1-2; the table's TRBD1 call for D was not verified on the DNA. Germline lookup yields CDR1 SEHNR and CDR2 FQNEAQ (reference sequence). The CDR3 is 19 residues long, counting both termini.

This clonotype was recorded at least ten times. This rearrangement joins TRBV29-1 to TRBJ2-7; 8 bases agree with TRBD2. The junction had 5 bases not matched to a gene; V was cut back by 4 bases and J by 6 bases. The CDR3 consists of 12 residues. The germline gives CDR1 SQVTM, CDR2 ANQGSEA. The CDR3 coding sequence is TGCAGCGTTGTCGGGGGGGGAGGCGAGCAGTACTTC. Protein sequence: CSVVGGGGEQYF.

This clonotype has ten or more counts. CDR3 protein: CSARRSGYNEQFF. The CDR3 nucleotides are TGCAGTGCTAGACGGTCAGGTTACAATGAGCAGTTCTTC. The chain joins TRBV20-1 to TRBJ2-1; the D is unclear. Germline CDR1 reads DFQATT; CDR2 reads SNEGSKA (reference sequence). Trimming shortened V by 2 bases and J by 4 bases, and 9 bases separated the two germline ends. This CDR3 comprises 13 residues.

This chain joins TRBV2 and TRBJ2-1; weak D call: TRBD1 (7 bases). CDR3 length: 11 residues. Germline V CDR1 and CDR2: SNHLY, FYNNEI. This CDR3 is CARQGGGEQFF. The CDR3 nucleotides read TGTGCTAGGCAGGGGGGTGGTGAGCAGTTCTTC.

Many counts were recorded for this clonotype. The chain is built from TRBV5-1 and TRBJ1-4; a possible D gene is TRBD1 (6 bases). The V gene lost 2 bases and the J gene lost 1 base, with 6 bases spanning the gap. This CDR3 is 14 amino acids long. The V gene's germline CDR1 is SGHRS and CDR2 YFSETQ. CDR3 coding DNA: TGCGCCAGCAGCTTACAGGGAACTAATGAAAAACTGTTTTTT. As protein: CASSLQGTNEKLFF.

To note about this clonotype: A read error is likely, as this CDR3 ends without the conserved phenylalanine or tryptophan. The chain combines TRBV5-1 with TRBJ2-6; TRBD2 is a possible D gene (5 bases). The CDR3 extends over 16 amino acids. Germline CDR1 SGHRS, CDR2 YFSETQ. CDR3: CASSLTGNSGANVLTY. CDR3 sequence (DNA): TGCGCCAGCAGCTTGACCGGGAACTCTGGCGCCAACGTCCTGACTTAC.

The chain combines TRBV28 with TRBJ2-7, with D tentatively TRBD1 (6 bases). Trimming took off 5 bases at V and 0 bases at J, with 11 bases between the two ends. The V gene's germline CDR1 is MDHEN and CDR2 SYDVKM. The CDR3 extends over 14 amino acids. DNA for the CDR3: TGTGCCAGCAGTCCCGGGACAAGCTCCTACGAGCAGTACTTC. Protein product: CASSPGTSSYEQYF.

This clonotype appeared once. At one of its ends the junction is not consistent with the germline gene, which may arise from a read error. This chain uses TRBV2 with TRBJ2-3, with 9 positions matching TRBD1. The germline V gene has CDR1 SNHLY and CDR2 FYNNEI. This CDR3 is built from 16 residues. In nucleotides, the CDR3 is TGTGCCAGCAGTGACCACCGACAGGGGGGGGCAGATGCGCAGTATTTT. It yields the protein CASSDHRQGGADAQYF.

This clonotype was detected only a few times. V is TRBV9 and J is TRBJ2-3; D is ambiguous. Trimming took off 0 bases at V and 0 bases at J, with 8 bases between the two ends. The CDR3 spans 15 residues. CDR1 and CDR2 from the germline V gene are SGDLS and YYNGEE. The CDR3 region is CASSVEIQSTDTQYF. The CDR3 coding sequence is TGTGCCAGCAGCGTAGAAATCCAGAGCACAGATACGCAGTATTTT.

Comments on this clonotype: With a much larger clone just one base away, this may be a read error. CDR3 protein: CASSQPGQANYGSTF. The CDR3 DNA is TGTGCCAGCAGCCAACCCGGACAGGCTAACTATGGCTCCACCTTC. The chain recombines TRBV14 with TRBJ1-2; 7 bases fit TRBD1. The CDR3 totals 15 residues. The germline CDR1 and CDR2 sequences are SGHDN and FVKESK.

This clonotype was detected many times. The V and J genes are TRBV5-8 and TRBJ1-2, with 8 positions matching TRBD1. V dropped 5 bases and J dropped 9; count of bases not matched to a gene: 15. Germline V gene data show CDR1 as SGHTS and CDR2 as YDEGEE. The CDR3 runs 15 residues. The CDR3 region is CASSPDRGVPTSYTF. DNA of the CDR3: TGTGCCAGCAGTCCTGACAGGGGAGTACCCACCAGCTACACCTTC.

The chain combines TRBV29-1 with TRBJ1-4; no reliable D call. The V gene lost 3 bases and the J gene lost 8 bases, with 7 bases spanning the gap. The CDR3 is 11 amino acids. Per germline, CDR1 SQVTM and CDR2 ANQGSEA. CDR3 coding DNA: TGCAGCGTTGAGGTACTGGAAAAACTGTTTTTT. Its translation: CSVEVLEKLFF.

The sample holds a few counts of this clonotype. The CDR3: CASSSPGPFYNSPLHF. CDR3 nucleotides: TGTGCCAGCAGTTCCCCCGGACCTTTCTATAATTCACCCCTCCACTTT. The chain is built from TRBV12-3 or TRBV12-4 and TRBJ1-6; no reliable D call. The CDR3 consists of 16 residues. Trimming took 4 bases from V and 3 from J, leaving 13 bases between them.